The subject of this entry is one T cell receptor beta chain. Profiled with immunoSEQ multiplex PCR; TCRdb holds only in-frame clones, not every one. The sample records about 250,000 clones, roughly 84% being singletons. CDR3 length equals 11 residues. Deletions cut 6 bases from V and 5 bases from J, with 4 bases between. The sample comes from a study of blood T cell repertoires in COVID-19. The overall study: Sites in the United States, Italy and Spain provided acute and convalescent COVID-19 samples. Sample material is recorded as cDNA or gDNA derived from T cells, B-cell-depleted T cells, or PBMCs.

V gene TRBV12-3 or TRBV12-4 combines with J gene TRBJ2-2; unclear D gene. Sample: peripheral blood. This sequence originates from a middle-aged man with active or convalescent COVID-19. CDR3 amino acids: CASSVTGELFF. CDR3 nucleotide sequence: TGTGCCAGCAGCGTAACCGGGGAGCTGTTTTTT.